A single sample gave rise to the 27 T cell receptor beta chains below, sequenced in a study of blood T cell repertoires in COVID-19. Assay: immunoSEQ multiplex PCR; the TCRdb copy retains only in-frame clones and omits some. The sample comprises around 130,000 clones, 75% to 90% of which are singletons, and under 35% rests with the top ten. Material for sequencing was peripheral blood. The source is a man aged 65 to 79 with active or convalescent COVID-19.

This chain connects TRBV6-6 to TRBJ2-7; tentative D call: TRBD2 (7 bases). Germline-derived CDR1 and CDR2 are MNHNY and SVGAGI (reference sequence). CDR3 length: 14 amino acids. V lost 5 bases and J lost 3, with 14 bases in between. CDR3 sequence: CASSVTGGSYEQYF. CDR3 coding DNA: TGTGCCAGCAGTGTGACAGGCGGGAGCTACGAGCAGTACTTC.

The genes are TRBV19 and TRBJ1-2, with 8 bases identical to TRBD1. Germline CDR1 and CDR2: LNHDA and SQIVND (reference sequence). This CDR3 is 14 amino acids long. Unmatched junction bases numbered 6, after V lost 5 bases and J lost 4 bases. DNA for the CDR3: TGTGCCAGTAGTGACAGGGGACCCATCTATGGCTACACCTTC. Translating gives CASSDRGPIYGYTF.

The count of this clone is one. CDR3 protein: CASRGQGTYEQYF. The DNA for the CDR3 is TGTGCCAGCAGAGGACAGGGAACCTACGAGCAGTACTTC. The chain couples TRBV6-5 to TRBJ2-7; 8 nucleotides agree with TRBD1. The CDR3 covers 13 residues. From germline, CDR1 is MNHEY and CDR2 SVGAGI. V was clipped by 6 bases and J by 2 bases; unmatched bases: 3.

The chain joins TRBV5-1 to TRBJ1-2; 10 nucleotides line up with TRBD1. The junction had 10 bases not matched to a gene; V was cut back by 2 bases and J by 3 bases. Germline CDR1 and CDR2: SGHRS and YFSETQ. This CDR3 is 17 amino acids long. The CDR3 coding sequence is TGCGCCAGCAGCTTATCACCCCCGGGACAGGGGCACTATGGCTACACCTTC. It encodes CASSLSPPGQGHYGYTF.

The CDR3 DNA reads TGTGCCAGTAGTATAGCCTCCTCCGGGAGTTCCTACAATGAGCAGTTCTTC. Its translation is CASSIASSGSSYNEQFF. This chain uses TRBV19 with TRBJ2-1, with a weak D call TRBD2 (6 bases). The germline V gene encodes CDR1 LNHDA and CDR2 SQIVND (reference sequence). V lost 1 base and J lost 1, with 14 bases in between. CDR3 length equals 17 residues.

CDR3 nucleotide sequence: TGTGCCAGCAGCCCGAGACTAGCGGGAGATTACGAGCAGTACTTC. This encodes CASSPRLAGDYEQYF. This chain connects TRBV5-4 to TRBJ2-7; TRBD2 matches at 12 bases. Germline assignment: CDR1 SGHNT and CDR2 YYREEE (reference sequence). This CDR3 contains 15 residues. The J segment lost 4 bases and the V segment lost 4 bases, leaving 6 bases of the junction unmatched.

The chain carries TRBV11-2 and TRBJ2-3; 9 positions match TRBD2. Trimming at V came to 1 base and at J to 4 bases, leaving 12 bases not matched to a gene. The CDR3 loop spans 18 amino acids. The germline gives CDR1 SGHAT, CDR2 FQNNGV. Written as DNA, the CDR3 is TGTGCCAGCAGCTTAGTTCTCGGTAGGCTAGCGGGGCCAGATACGCAGTATTTT. It codes for CASSLVLGRLAGPDTQYF.

The V call is TRBV2, the J call TRBJ2-7; 7 nucleotides match TRBD2. The CDR3 extends over 15 amino acids. J gave up 2 bases and V 0 bases, and 4 bases lay outside the gene matches. The germline V gene encodes CDR1 SNHLY and CDR2 FYNNEI. CDR3 sequence (DNA): TGTGCCAGCAGTGAAGCTGGGGGGGAGGCCTACGAGCAGTACTTC. This translates into CASSEAGGEAYEQYF.

The gene calls are TRBV7-9 and TRBJ2-7, with 13 bases identical to TRBD2. The CDR3 consists of 16 residues. Germline assignment: CDR1 SEHNR and CDR2 FQNEAQ (reference sequence). J lost 7 bases, V lost 3 bases, and 9 bases had no gene match. This chain's CDR3 is CASSFTWTSGSGEQYF. The CDR3 DNA reads TGTGCCAGCAGCTTTACGTGGACTAGCGGGAGTGGTGAGCAGTACTTC.

CDR3 bases: TGTGCCAGCAGCTACGAGCGGGGCAATCAGCCCCAGCATTTT. Translated: CASSYERGNQPQHF. The rearrangement joins TRBV21-1 to TRBJ1-5. TRBV21-1 is classified as a pseudogene. The CDR3 is 14 residues long.

V usage is TRBV7-2 and J usage is TRBJ2-1; 8 bases align to TRBD2. Germline CDR1 SGHTA, CDR2 FQGNSA. This CDR3 has 15 amino acids. Germline trimming cut 1 base from V and 6 bases from J; bases unmatched to any gene: 5. As DNA, the CDR3 is TGTGCCAGCAGCTTAGTGGGACTAGAAGTCAATGAGCAGTTCTTC. Translated, it gives CASSLVGLEVNEQFF.

The chain couples TRBV5-4 to TRBJ1-2, with 9 bases matching TRBD1. The CDR3 totals 14 residues. V trimming: 7 bases; J trimming: 5 bases; junction bases outside the gene matches: 9. CDR1 is SGHNT and CDR2 is YYREEE in the germline V gene (reference sequence). The CDR3 nucleotides read TGTGCCAGCGGGACAGGGTCGGGGATATATGGCTACACCTTC. It translates to CASGTGSGIYGYTF. Looking up the rest from reference TRBV5-4 and TRBJ1-2 gives the full variable domain: ETGVTQSPTHLIKTRGQQVTLRCSSQSGHNTVSWYQQALGQGPQFIFQYYREEENGRGNFPPRFSGLQFPNYSSELNVNALELDDSALYLCASGTGSGIYGYTFGSGTRLTVV.

V and J are TRBV7-9 and TRBJ1-1, with no clear D. V was cut by 1 base and J by 3 bases, with 9 bases left in between. There are 14 residues in the CDR3. Germline values: CDR1 SEHNR, CDR2 FQNEAQ (reference sequence). The CDR3 spells CASSLVLGYTEAFF. The DNA for the CDR3 is TGTGCCAGCAGCTTAGTACTAGGCTACACTGAAGCTTTCTTT.

The V gene is TRBV27, the J gene TRBJ2-1; D is unresolved. The length of the CDR3 is 13 residues. The V and J ends lost 1 base and 9 bases respectively, with 10 bases between them. Germline loops: CDR1 MNHEY, CDR2 SMNVEV (reference sequence). The CDR3 region is CASSLLGLGEQFF. The CDR3 DNA reads TGTGCCAGCAGTTTATTAGGCCTAGGTGAGCAGTTCTTC.

This CDR3 is CASSISGIEYF. Here the CDR3 DNA reads TGTGCCAGCAGTATTAGCGGGATCGAATACTTC. V usage is TRBV11-2 and J usage is TRBJ2-7; 8 nucleotides line up with TRBD2. With V trimmed by 6 bases and J by 13 bases, 8 bases remained unmatched. In germline, CDR1 is SGHAT, CDR2 FQNNGV. CDR3 length: 11 residues. Drawing the rest from reference TRBV11-2 and TRBJ2-7, the complete variable domain is EAGVAQSPRYKIIEKRQSVAFWCNPISGHATLYWYQQILGQGPKLLIQFQNNGVVDDSQLPKDRFSAERLKGVDSTLKIQPAKLEDSAVYLCASSISGIEYFGPGTRLTVT.

CDR3 sequence (DNA): TGTGCCAGCAGGCCACCGGGACAGAACTATGGCTACACCTTC. This sequence encodes CASRPPGQNYGYTF. The chain uses TRBV28 and TRBJ1-2, with 7 bases that match TRBD1. CDR1 and CDR2 (germline): MDHEN, SYDVKM. V lost 6 bases, J lost 2 bases, and 6 bases stayed unmatched. This CDR3 has 14 residues.

The count of this clone is one. The chain employs TRBV27 and TRBJ2-7; 13 nucleotides align to TRBD2. The CDR3 is 15 residues long. The ends lost 2 bases at V and 7 bases at J; junction bases unmatched: 5. Germline V gene data show CDR1 as MNHEY and CDR2 as SMNVEV (reference sequence). CDR3 sequence (DNA): TGTGCCAGCAGTTTACTCGGACTAGCGGGAGTTGAGCAGTACTTC. Its protein is CASSLLGLAGVEQYF.

V usage is TRBV7-2 and J usage is TRBJ2-7; 10 nucleotides align to TRBD1. The CDR3 consists of 18 residues. The germline V gene has CDR1 SGHTA and CDR2 FQGNSA. The V segment lost 7 bases and the J segment 5 bases; nucleotides outside the gene matches: 20. The CDR3 loop reads CASTGGQGGARLIHEQYF. CDR3 sequence (DNA): TGTGCCAGCACGGGTGGACAGGGGGGGGCAAGGCTCATCCACGAGCAGTACTTC.

The chain combines TRBV5-1 with TRBJ2-7; D unresolved. V was clipped by 10 bases and J by 0 bases, with 11 bases between them. This CDR3 region has 12 residues. CDR1 and CDR2 from the germline V gene are SGHRS and YFSETQ. Written as DNA, the CDR3 is TGCGCCCCCCCTTGCGGCTCCTACGAGCAGTACTTC. It encodes CAPPCGSYEQYF.

The chain joins TRBV7-9 to TRBJ1-1; 8 bases fit TRBD1. CDR1 is SEHNR, CDR2 FQNEAQ, per germline (reference sequence). The CDR3 length is 16 residues. V trimming: 7 bases; J trimming: 0 bases; junction bases outside the gene matches: 10. CDR3 residues: CASTPRTGLLNTEAFF. In nucleotides, the CDR3 is TGTGCCAGCACCCCCAGGACAGGGCTCTTGAACACTGAAGCTTTCTTT.

This sequence joins TRBV5-1 and TRBJ1-2, with a weak D call TRBD1 (6 bases). Germline V gene sequence: CDR1 SGHRS, CDR2 YFSETQ. The CDR3 length is 15 residues. Trimming stripped 0 bases from V and 3 bases from J, with 12 bases between. CDR3 loop: CASSLEPGVDYGYTF. The CDR3 coding sequence is TGCGCCAGCAGCTTGGAGCCAGGGGTAGACTATGGCTACACCTTC.

The V call is TRBV27, the J call TRBJ2-4; 7 bases fit TRBD2. The germline V gene has CDR1 MNHEY and CDR2 SMNVEV (reference sequence). The ends lost 5 bases at V and 3 bases at J; junction bases unmatched: 10. The CDR3 length is 16 residues. CDR3 sequence reads: CASSPGPTGGKNIQYF. As DNA, the CDR3 is TGTGCCAGCAGTCCCGGACCCACGGGGGGCAAAAACATTCAGTACTTC.

This chain uses TRBV6-2 or TRBV6-3 with TRBJ2-1; TRBD2 matches at 8 bases. The CDR3 runs 15 residues. V gave up 5 bases and J gave up 4 bases; unmatched junction bases: 7. CDR1 is MNHEY and CDR2 is SVGEGT in the germline V gene. CDR3 in DNA: TGTGCCAGCAGTGCAGCGGGAGCGGGGTACAATGAGCAGTTCTTC. Its protein is CASSAAGAGYNEQFF.

The CDR3 here is CASRGTGSPTQYF. The CDR3 region has the DNA TGTGCCAGCAGGGGGACAGGGTCGCCGACCCAGTACTTC. The gene calls are TRBV27 and TRBJ2-5; 9 bases are shared with TRBD1. The CDR3 length is 13 residues. The germline V gene has CDR1 MNHEY and CDR2 SMNVEV (reference sequence). Unmatched junction bases numbered 6, after V lost 6 bases and J lost 7 bases.

The chain joins TRBV6-4 to TRBJ2-4; 8 nucleotides line up with TRBD2. The ends lost 6 bases at V and 1 base at J; junction bases unmatched: 2. This CDR3 region has 14 residues. Germline V CDR1 and CDR2: MRHNA, SNTAGT. CDR3 sequence reads: CASRREVAKNIQYF. Written as DNA, the CDR3 is TGTGCCAGCAGGCGGGAGGTGGCCAAAAACATTCAGTACTTC.

CDR3 in DNA: TGTGCCAGCAGCCGGAGATATGGCTACACCTTC. Translation gives CASSRRYGYTF. The V gene is TRBV6-6, the J gene TRBJ1-2; no firm D call. Germline CDR1 is MNHNY and CDR2 is SVGAGI (reference sequence). The CDR3 consists of 11 residues. V was clipped by 6 bases and J by 5 bases, with 7 bases between them.

V is TRBV6-6 and J is TRBJ2-7, with D tentatively TRBD2 (6 bases). The CDR3 is 12 residues long. Trimming shortened V by 5 bases and J by 6 bases, and 11 bases separated the two germline ends. CDR1 and CDR2 (germline): MNHNY, SVGAGI (reference sequence). The CDR3 region has the DNA TGTGCCAGCAGTATCAAGGGAGGCGAGCAGTACTTC. This codes for CASSIKGGEQYF.